In this sample, the clone carrying this T cell receptor beta chain turned up many times. Its antigen is currently unknown. The data stem from a study of T cell repertoires in cytomegalovirus infection. Study-level information: The study used recently identified HLA-C-restricted and well-studied HLA-B-restricted CMV epitopes. Based on public TCR beta signatures, there were indications of CMV infection and of a matching HLA type.

Germline lookup yields CDR1 KGHDR and CDR2 SFDVKD. The CDR3 consists of 17 residues. V trimming: 4 bases; J trimming: 8 bases; junction bases outside the gene matches: 13. TCRdb ran MiXCR on the reads and lists one entry per CDR3 protein. The sample yields tens of thousands of distinct CDR3 sequences, under 20% seen once. Study findings and constraints: There were HLA-C-restricted CMV-specific TCR beta clonotypes dominating the ex vivo response. Summed public TCR beta family frequency identified CMV carriers bearing the relevant HLA.

The chain uses TRBV24-1 and TRBJ2-1; 10 bases are shared with TRBD1. Sequences were derived from CD8+ T cells from cultured PBMCs, sampled from culture after CMV antigen stimulation. The sequence was obtained from a human donor in good health (CMV status not recorded). Some clones in this sample may be carry-over from other donors' samples. CDR3 region: CATSDLAGTGDRHEQFF. The CDR3 nucleotides are TGTGCCACCAGTGACCTAGCAGGGACAGGGGACCGTCATGAGCAGTTCTTC.